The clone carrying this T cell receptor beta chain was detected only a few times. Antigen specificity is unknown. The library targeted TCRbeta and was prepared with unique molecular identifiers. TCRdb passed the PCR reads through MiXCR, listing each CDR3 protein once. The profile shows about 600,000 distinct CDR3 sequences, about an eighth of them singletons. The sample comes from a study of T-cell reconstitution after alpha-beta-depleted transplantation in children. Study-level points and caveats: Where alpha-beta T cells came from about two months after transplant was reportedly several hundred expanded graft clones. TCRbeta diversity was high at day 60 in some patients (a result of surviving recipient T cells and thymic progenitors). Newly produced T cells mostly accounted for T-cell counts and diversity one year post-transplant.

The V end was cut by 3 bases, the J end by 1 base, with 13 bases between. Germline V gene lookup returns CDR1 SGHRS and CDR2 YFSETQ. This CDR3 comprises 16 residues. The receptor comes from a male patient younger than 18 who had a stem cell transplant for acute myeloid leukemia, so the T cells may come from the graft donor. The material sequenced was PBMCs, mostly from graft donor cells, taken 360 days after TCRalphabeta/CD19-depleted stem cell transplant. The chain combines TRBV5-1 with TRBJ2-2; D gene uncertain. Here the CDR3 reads CASSSDLRRNTGELFF. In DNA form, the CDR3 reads TGCGCCAGCAGCTCTGACTTAAGACGGAACACCGGGGAGCTGTTTTTT.